The 21 T cell receptor beta chains below come from one sample, sequenced in a study of blood T cell repertoires in COVID-19. The repertoire was sequenced with immunoSEQ multiplex PCR; TCRdb's copy has only in-frame clones and lacks some. Counted here are approximately 34,000 clones, 91% occurring once; the ten biggest clones make up 3% to 4%. Material: peripheral blood. These receptors all come from a man in his 60s with acute or convalescent COVID-19.

The chain recombines TRBV7-2 with TRBJ2-7, with D possibly being TRBD2 (7 bases). V was cut by 5 bases and J by 0 bases, with 26 bases left in between. Germline V gene lookup returns CDR1 SGHTA and CDR2 FQGNSA. CDR3 length: 19 residues. CDR3 region: CASSPQIKGGVRSSYEQYF. The CDR3 coding sequence is TGTGCCAGCAGCCCACAAATCAAAGGGGGGGTCCGAAGCTCCTACGAGCAGTACTTC.

V gene TRBV30 combines with J gene TRBJ2-3; 7 positions agree with TRBD2. The V segment lost 0 bases and the J segment 5 bases; nucleotides outside the gene matches: 5. This CDR3 has 14 amino acids. Germline values: CDR1 GTSNPN, CDR2 SVGIG (reference sequence). CDR3 DNA: TGTGCCTGGAGTGTACTAGGCGGGAGAGATACGCAGTATTTT. This encodes CAWSVLGGRDTQYF.

The chain links TRBV19 to TRBJ2-6; 7 bases fit TRBD1. CDR1 and CDR2 from the germline V gene are LNHDA and SQIVND (reference sequence). V shed 2 bases, J shed 3 bases, and the junction held 1 base outside the gene matches. The CDR3 totals 15 residues. As DNA, the CDR3 is TGTGCCAGTAGTATACGGACAGGTGGGGCCAACGTCCTGACTTTC. The encoded protein is CASSIRTGGANVLTF.

This chain joins TRBV6-5 and TRBJ2-1; 8 bases are shared with TRBD1. Germline V gene data show CDR1 as MNHEY and CDR2 as SVGAGI. This CDR3 region has 13 residues. The V segment lost 6 bases and the J segment 4 bases; nucleotides outside the gene matches: 2. CDR3 amino acids: CASSRTGYNEQFF. Written as DNA, the CDR3 is TGTGCCAGCAGCCGGACAGGGTACAATGAGCAGTTCTTC.

The rearrangement uses TRBV30 and TRBJ2-3, with D tentatively TRBD1 (6 bases). V lost 3 bases, J lost 2 bases, and 9 bases lay in between. The CDR3 spans 13 residues. CDR1 and CDR2 (germline): GTSNPN, SVGIG (reference sequence). The DNA of the CDR3 is TGTGCCTGGAGAACAGGGCTCACAGATACGCAGTATTTT. This translates into CAWRTGLTDTQYF. Full variable domain (rest looked up from reference TRBV30 and TRBJ2-3): SQTIHQWPATLVQPVGSPLSLECTVEGTSNPNLYWYRQAAGRGLQLLFYSVGIGQISSEVPQNLSASRPQDRQFILSSKKLLLSDSGFYLCAWRTGLTDTQYFGPGTRLTVL.

The gene calls are TRBV7-9 and TRBJ1-2, with 10 bases lining up with TRBD1. V lost 5 bases and J lost 7; bases outside the gene matches: 4. The CDR3 extends over 13 amino acids. Germline lookup yields CDR1 SEHNR and CDR2 FQNEAQ (reference sequence). CDR3 DNA sequence: TGTGCCAGCAGCCCGGGACAGGGGCGTGGCTACACCTTC. Translated: CASSPGQGRGYTF.

The V gene is TRBV18, the J gene TRBJ2-5; 7 bases are shared with TRBD1. This CDR3 has 15 residues. The germline V gene has CDR1 KGHSH and CDR2 LQKENI. Trimming cost V 6 bases and J 3 bases; bases outside gene matches: 10. CDR3 residues: CASSHDREREETQYF. The CDR3 bases are TGTGCCAGCTCCCATGACAGGGAGAGGGAAGAGACCCAGTACTTC.

This clone was recorded once. The J gene is TRBJ2-3, the V gene TRBV7-9, with D maybe TRBD2 (5 bases). The CDR3 contains 15 residues. Looked up from germline, CDR1 is SEHNR and CDR2 is FQNEAQ (reference sequence). The V gene lost 7 bases and the J gene lost 0 bases, with 14 bases spanning the gap. The CDR3: CASTPGGSSTDTQYF. In nucleotides, the CDR3 is TGTGCCAGCACCCCTGGAGGTTCTAGCACAGATACGCAGTATTTT.

This sequence joins TRBV7-9 and TRBJ1-6; 7 positions match TRBD1. Trimming cost V 5 bases and J 5 bases; bases outside gene matches: 3. The CDR3 totals 14 residues. Germline V gives CDR1 SEHNR, CDR2 FQNEAQ (reference sequence). CDR3 bases: TGTGCCAGCAGCACCGACAGGGATAATTCACCCCTCCACTTT. Residues: CASSTDRDNSPLHF.

This clone was seen once. The rearrangement joins TRBV7-2 to TRBJ2-7; possibly TRBD2 for D (6 bases). Deletions cut 2 bases from V and 1 base from J, with 9 bases between. The CDR3 totals 14 residues. Germline loops: CDR1 SGHTA, CDR2 FQGNSA. CDR3 nucleotide sequence: TGTGCCAGCAGCTTATCTGGGAGGTCCTACGAGCAGTACTTC. Translated: CASSLSGRSYEQYF.

V gene TRBV2 combines with J gene TRBJ2-7; the match to TRBD2 covers 12 bases. V was clipped by 8 bases and J by 3 bases; unmatched bases: 8. Germline V lookup: CDR1 SNHLY, CDR2 FYNNEI. The CDR3 contains 15 residues. The CDR3 protein is CASRRLAGVVYEQYF. CDR3 coding DNA: TGTGCCAGCCGGAGACTAGCGGGAGTCGTCTACGAGCAGTACTTC.

To note about this clone: The junction departs from germline at one end; a sequencing error may be responsible. The gene calls are TRBV7-7 and TRBJ2-5, with a weak D call TRBD2 (7 bases). CDR3 size: 15 residues. Germline CDR1 and CDR2: SSHAT and FNYEAQ (reference sequence). CDR3 loop: CASSFSEGGMETQYF. Here the CDR3 DNA reads TGTGCTAGCAGCTTCTCTGAGGGGGGGATGGAGACCCAGTACTTC.

This chain joins TRBV4-1 and TRBJ2-7; TRBD1 is a possible D gene (5 bases). The V end lost 0 bases, the J end lost 6 bases, and 30 bases lay between the germline ends. The CDR3 sequence is 20 residues long. Per the germline V gene, CDR1 is MGHRA and CDR2 is YSYEKL. CDR3 in DNA: TGCGCCAGCAGCCAAGATTCTCAACTTTTTCGTGCAGGGATTGTCTGCGAGCAGTACTTC. Residues: CASSQDSQLFRAGIVCEQYF.

The V call is TRBV5-6, the J call TRBJ1-2; 7 bases are a match to TRBD1. Germline V gene lookup returns CDR1 SGHDT and CDR2 YYEEEE. V gave up 3 bases and J gave up 8 bases; unmatched junction bases: 7. The CDR3 length is 13 residues. CDR3 DNA sequence: TGTGCCAGCAGCTCGACAGGGACCGGAGGCTACACCTTC. Residues: CASSSTGTGGYTF.

The chain couples TRBV4-3 to TRBJ2-6; the D is unclear. Germline-derived CDR1 and CDR2 are LGHNA and YSLEER. V was shortened by 4 bases and J by 1 base, with 11 bases between the two germline ends. The CDR3 length is 16 residues. The CDR3 is CASSPSTQSGANVLTF. Here the CDR3 DNA reads TGCGCCAGCAGCCCATCGACACAGTCTGGGGCCAACGTCCTGACTTTC.

The chain is built from TRBV5-1 and TRBJ2-3; TRBD2 aligns across 13 bases. The CDR3 totals 15 residues. V was pared by 4 bases and J by 5 bases, with 4 bases of the junction left unmatched. The germline V gene has CDR1 SGHRS and CDR2 YFSETQ. Here the CDR3 reads CASSTGLAGLDTQYF. The CDR3, as DNA: TGCGCCAGCAGCACGGGACTAGCGGGATTAGATACGCAGTATTTT.

This chain connects TRBV19 to TRBJ1-1; unclear D gene. V was shortened by 9 bases and J by 4 bases, with 15 bases between the two germline ends. From germline, CDR1 is LNHDA and CDR2 SQIVND (reference sequence). This CDR3 is 13 amino acids long. The chain's CDR3 is CASSCEGCTEAFF. CDR3 DNA: TGTGCCAGCTCCTGCGAGGGATGCACTGAAGCTTTCTTT.

This chain joins TRBV30 and TRBJ2-4; D possibly corresponds to TRBD2 (5 bases). The germline gives CDR1 GTSNPN, CDR2 SVGIG (reference sequence). Trimming left V 3 bases short and J 8 bases short, with 17 bases between. This CDR3 has 14 residues. The CDR3 here is CAWRPLRAKDIQYF. The CDR3 DNA reads as TGTGCCTGGAGGCCATTGAGGGCGAAGGACATTCAGTACTTC.

The chain couples TRBV24-1 to TRBJ1-2; no reliable D call. The CDR3 covers 13 residues. Germline V gene lookup returns CDR1 KGHDR and CDR2 SFDVKD. The V gene lost 5 bases and the J gene lost 4 bases, with 10 bases spanning the gap. The CDR3, as DNA: TGTGCCACCAGTGGAGGGATCCCCTATGGCTACACCTTC. This encodes CATSGGIPYGYTF.

The chain combines TRBV7-2 with TRBJ2-1; the match to TRBD2 covers 7 bases. Germline assignment: CDR1 SGHTA and CDR2 FQGNSA. V lost 4 bases, J lost 10 bases, and 1 base stayed unmatched. CDR3 size: 11 residues. DNA of the CDR3: TGTGCCAGCAGCTCGGGAGGAGAGCAGTTCTTC. It codes for CASSSGGEQFF.

V usage is TRBV24-1 and J usage is TRBJ2-2, with a tentative D call TRBD1 (5 bases). Per the germline V gene, CDR1 is KGHDR and CDR2 is SFDVKD. The V gene lost 2 bases and the J gene lost 6 bases, with 12 bases spanning the gap. There are 15 residues in the CDR3. The CDR3 nucleotides read TGTGCCACCAGTGATTCAGGGAAGGTGTCCGGGGAGCTGTTTTTT. This translates into CATSDSGKVSGELFF.